The sequence of this T cell receptor (beta chain) was determined in a study of blood T cell repertoires in COVID-19. On the study more broadly: Sources were T cells, B-cell-depleted T cells, or PBMCs; the material itself was cDNA or gDNA.

Original analysis: Reference gene primer amplification in the assay estimated nucleated cell counts. The method was immunoSEQ multiplex PCR; TCRdb's version includes in-frame clones alone and lacks a portion of them. The DNA gave D and trimming, while V, J and clone size come from that table. The table shows about 270,000 clones, with approximately 86% occurring only once. The CDR3 spans 14 residues. In germline, CDR1 is KGHSH, CDR2 LQKENI. Trimming shortened V by 8 bases and J by 1 base, and 11 bases separated the two germline ends. This sequence joins TRBV18 and TRBJ2-2; tentative D call: TRBD1 (5 bases). Specimen: peripheral blood. The source of this sequence is a middle-aged man with active or convalescent COVID-19. Written as DNA, the CDR3 is TGTGCCAGCCCAGGACACCTGAACACCGGGGAGCTGTTTTTT. Its protein is CASPGHLNTGELFF.